These 15 T cell receptor beta chains were all obtained from the same sample, sequenced in a study of T cell changes during pregnancy in multiple sclerosis. Measured with immunoSEQ multiplex PCR; TCRdb has only the in-frame clones, and not every one. Found here are about 44,000 clones, 94% of them singletons; the top ten hold under 0.55%. Material: CD4+ T cells from peripheral blood mononuclear cells, obtained in the first trimester of pregnancy. The receptors were gathered from a female donor with multiple sclerosis, enrolled in a pregnancy study.

This clone has only one observation. The rearrangement joins TRBV18 to TRBJ1-1; TRBD1 is a possible D gene (6 bases). This CDR3 has 15 amino acids. Trimming shortened V by 6 bases and J by 3 bases, and 17 bases separated the two germline ends. Germline assignment: CDR1 KGHSH and CDR2 LQKENI. The CDR3 loop is CASSLPGGAHTEAFF. CDR3 DNA sequence: TGTGCCAGCTCTCTCCCGGGGGGGGCCCACACTGAAGCTTTCTTT.

V gene TRBV7-3 combines with J gene TRBJ2-1; TRBD2 aligns across 11 bases. Trimming took 5 bases from V and 5 from J; bases not matched to a gene: 8. The CDR3 is made up of 16 amino acids. Germline V gives CDR1 SGHTA, CDR2 FQGTGA. CDR3 DNA sequence: TGTGCCAGCAGCCCCACTAGCGGGGGCCCTAACAATGAGCAGTTCTTC. Translating it yields CASSPTSGGPNNEQFF.

V is TRBV21-1 and J is TRBJ2-3; TRBD2, the D gene given by the table, was not confirmed from the DNA. TRBV21-1 is deemed a pseudogene. This CDR3 has 18 residues. The CDR3 reads CASSKGWRGITSTDTQYF. CDR3 DNA: TGTGCCAGCAGCAAAGGTTGGCGGGGCATCACTAGCACAGATACGCAGTATTTT.

This clone showed up just once. The V and J genes are TRBV28 and TRBJ2-3; D is unclear. The CDR3 spans 12 residues. The germline V gene encodes CDR1 MDHEN and CDR2 SYDVKM. V was shortened by 6 bases and J by 4 bases, with 8 bases between the two germline ends. The CDR3 is CASREIADTQYF. The DNA for the CDR3 is TGTGCCAGCAGAGAGATTGCAGATACGCAGTATTTT.

This chain connects TRBV14 to TRBJ1-2, with 7 bases aligning to TRBD1. Trimming removed 0 bases from V and 5 bases from J; junction bases left unmatched: 6. Germline V CDR1 and CDR2: SGHDN, FVKESK. There are 15 residues in the CDR3. CDR3 residues: CASSQDQQGRYGYTF. DNA of the CDR3: TGTGCCAGCAGCCAAGACCAACAGGGGAGGTATGGCTACACCTTC. Using reference TRBV14 and TRBJ1-2 for the parts outside the CDR3, the full variable domain is EAGVTQFPSHSVIEKGQTVTLRCDPISGHDNLYWYRRVMGKEIKFLLHFVKESKQDESGMPNNRFLAERTGGTYSTLKVQPAELEDSGVYFCASSQDQQGRYGYTFGSGTRLTVV.

The J gene is TRBJ2-7, the V gene TRBV11-1; 7 bases are shared with TRBD2. The J segment lost 6 bases and the V segment lost 5 bases, leaving 13 bases of the junction unmatched. CDR3 length: 15 amino acids. Germline CDR1 is SGHAT and CDR2 is FQDESV (reference sequence). The CDR3 region is CASSPVGGTPGEQYF. CDR3 in DNA: TGTGCCAGCAGCCCAGTGGGGGGGACCCCCGGCGAGCAGTACTTC.

The chain combines TRBV19 with TRBJ2-1; the match to TRBD2 covers 9 bases. Trimming took 6 bases from V and 4 from J; bases not matched to a gene: 7. The CDR3 length is 15 residues. Germline-derived CDR1 and CDR2 are LNHDA and SQIVND (reference sequence). As DNA, the CDR3 is TGTGCCAGTAGGGCGTGGGCGGGGGGGTACAATGAGCAGTTCTTC. Its protein is CASRAWAGGYNEQFF.

This chain links TRBV18 with TRBJ1-2; 7 nucleotides line up with TRBD1. Germline V gives CDR1 KGHSH, CDR2 LQKENI. J was trimmed by 3 bases and V by 9 bases; bases with no gene match: 10. The CDR3 covers 14 residues. The CDR3 sequence: CAREEGARDYGYTF. CDR3 in DNA: TGTGCCAGGGAGGAGGGGGCTAGAGACTATGGCTACACCTTC.

The V call is TRBV6-5, the J call TRBJ2-7, with 11 bases aligning to TRBD1. With V trimmed by 8 bases and J by 7 bases, 7 bases remained unmatched. The germline gives CDR1 MNHEY, CDR2 SVGAGI. The CDR3 runs to 13 residues. CDR3 nucleotides: TGTGCCAGCCAGGACAGGGGGCGAGGGGAGCAGTACTTC. Its translation: CASQDRGRGEQYF.

This chain joins TRBV7-2 and TRBJ1-2; 12 nucleotides align to TRBD1. Germline V CDR1 and CDR2: SGHTA, FQGNSA. J gave up 10 bases and V 6 bases, and 6 bases lay outside the gene matches. The CDR3 sequence is 13 residues long. Written as DNA, the CDR3 is TGTGCCAGCAGTAGCCGGGACAGGGGGCTCTACACCTTC. Amino acid sequence: CASSSRDRGLYTF.

The sample holds a few counts of this clone. The chain combines TRBV7-2 with TRBJ1-6, with 7 bases fitting TRBD1. CDR1 is SGHTA and CDR2 is FQGNSA in the germline V gene. Trimming cost V 9 bases and J 8 bases; bases outside gene matches: 19. The CDR3 consists of 17 residues. Written as DNA, the CDR3 is TGTGCCAGTCTTGACTTAGGACTGCGGGACAGCGATTCACCCCTCCACTTT. Its protein product is CASLDLGLRDSDSPLHF.

The chain links TRBV7-9 to TRBJ2-2; maybe TRBD2 (6 bases). The CDR3 contains 14 residues. Trimming removed 0 bases at V and 4 bases at J, with 6 bases between. The germline CDR1 and CDR2 sequences are SEHNR and FQNEAQ (reference sequence). The CDR3 sequence: CASSLAEGTGELFF. The CDR3 nucleotides read TGTGCCAGCAGCTTAGCGGAGGGCACCGGGGAGCTGTTTTTT.

The chain links TRBV4-2 to TRBJ1-1; 9 positions match TRBD1. V was clipped by 2 bases and J by 1 base; unmatched bases: 2. The CDR3 length is 15 residues. Germline values: CDR1 LGHNA, CDR2 YNFKEQ. CDR3 nucleotides: TGTGCCAGCAGCCAAAAGGGACAGGGGAACACTGAAGCTTTCTTT. Translated: CASSQKGQGNTEAFF.

The gene calls are TRBV29-1 and TRBJ2-1; D gene uncertain. This CDR3 spans 13 amino acids. Germline V lookup: CDR1 SQVTM, CDR2 ANQGSEA. The ends were cut back, 5 bases at V and 7 bases at J, with 15 bases in the middle. This chain's CDR3 is CSVLLTIRNEQFF. CDR3 sequence (DNA): TGCAGCGTTCTCCTAACTATAAGGAATGAGCAGTTCTTC.

The chain combines TRBV30 with TRBJ2-5; 10 bases are a match to TRBD2. The length of the CDR3 is 12 residues. The trim removed 4 bases at V and 4 bases at J, leaving 0 bases unmatched. Germline V CDR1 and CDR2: GTSNPN, SVGIG (reference sequence). As DNA, the CDR3 is TGTGCCTGGACTAGCGGGGGAGAGACCCAGTACTTC. This gives the protein CAWTSGGETQYF. Full variable domain (missing parts from reference TRBV30 and TRBJ2-5): SQTIHQWPATLVQPVGSPLSLECTVEGTSNPNLYWYRQAAGRGLQLLFYSVGIGQISSEVPQNLSASRPQDRQFILSSKKLLLSDSGFYLCAWTSGGETQYFGPGTRLLVL.